This section outlines one TCR beta chain sequence together with its context. Method: immunoSEQ multiplex PCR; TCRdb's copy keeps in-frame clones and lacks some. The profile shows roughly 200,000 clones, about 88% of them singletons. This CDR3 comprises 13 residues. Germline V gene lookup returns CDR1 SGHTA and CDR2 FQGTGA. Between the trimmed V and J ends, which lost 5 bases and 5 bases, there was a span of 12 bases. The data stem from a study of blood T cell repertoires in COVID-19. In the study overall: The analysed material was cDNA or gDNA that came from T cells, B-cell-depleted T cells, or PBMCs.

The chain employs TRBV7-3 and TRBJ1-1; the D is unclear. Specimen: peripheral blood. This TCR came from a man in his fifties with COVID-19, enrolled during active disease. CDR3 amino acids: CASSVLGGTEAFF. The CDR3 DNA reads TGTGCCAGCAGCGTACTAGGAGGGACTGAAGCTTTCTTT.